Given below is one TCR beta chain in context. Trimming removed 8 bases at V and 2 bases at J, with 12 bases between. The CDR3 extends over 13 amino acids. The germline gives CDR1 SNHLY, CDR2 FYNNEI. The data belong to a study of cytomegalovirus exposure and HLA in healthy donors. Study as a whole: One earlier analysis, a look at about 179 million T cells, found some 100 million unique TCR beta sequences.

The PCR used 60 Vbeta and 13 Jbeta primers. Clones were read by immunoSEQ multiplex PCR, and TCRdb kept only the in-frame ones, dropping some. The top ten hold over 2.5% of the sample, which has about 180,000 clones, 60% to 85% seen once. The source material was PBMCs. The source is a woman aged 45-65 years in good health and CMV-seropositive. J is TRBJ1-1 and V is TRBV2; D call uncertain. CDR3 amino acids: CASGSEGNTEAFF. The CDR3 DNA reads as TGTGCCAGCGGAAGTGAGGGCAACACTGAAGCTTTCTTT. Looking up the rest from reference TRBV2 and TRBJ1-1 gives the full variable domain: EPEVTQTPSHQVTQMGQEVILRCVPISNHLYFYWYRQILGQKVEFLVSFYNNEISEKSEIFDDQFSVERPDGSNFTLKIRSTKLEDSAMYFCASGSEGNTEAFFGQGTRLTVV.